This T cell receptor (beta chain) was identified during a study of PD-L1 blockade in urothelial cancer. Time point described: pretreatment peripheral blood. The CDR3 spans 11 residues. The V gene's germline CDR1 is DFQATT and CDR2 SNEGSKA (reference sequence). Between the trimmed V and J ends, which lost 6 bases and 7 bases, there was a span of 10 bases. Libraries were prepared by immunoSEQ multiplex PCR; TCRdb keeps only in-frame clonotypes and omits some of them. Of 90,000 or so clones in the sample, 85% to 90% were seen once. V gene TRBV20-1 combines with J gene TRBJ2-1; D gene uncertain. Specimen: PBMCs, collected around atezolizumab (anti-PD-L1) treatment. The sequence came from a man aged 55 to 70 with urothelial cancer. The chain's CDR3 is CSAERRNEQFF. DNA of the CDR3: TGCAGTGCGGAGCGAAGGAATGAGCAGTTCTTC.